A single T cell receptor beta chain is shown here with its context. V lost 0 bases to trimming and J lost 5 bases, with 13 bases between them. CDR3 size: 15 residues. The germline gives CDR1 SGHTA, CDR2 FQGNSA. Followed longitudinally, the Seattle patients had been enrolled during active infection. Per the study methods: Estimation of nucleated cell counts relied on the amplification of reference gene primers. Produced via immunoSEQ multiplex PCR; TCRdb's table is partial and in-frame only. The DNA was the basis for D and trimming; V, J and clone size are from that table. Seen here are 220,000 or so clones, 80% to 85% observed once, and the top ten hold roughly 8.2%. This sample is drawn from a study of blood T cell repertoires in COVID-19. Looking at the study overall: In each case, the material was cDNA or gDNA derived from T cells, B-cell-depleted T cells, or PBMCs.

This chain links TRBV7-2 with TRBJ1-1, with D uncertain. This receptor was identified in a woman aged 80 or older with COVID-19, enrolled during active disease. Specimen: peripheral blood. As DNA, the CDR3 is TGTGCCAGCAGCTTAGCCCTGGGAGGGAGGACTGAAGCTTTCTTT. It codes for CASSLALGGRTEAFF.